The subject of this entry is one TCR beta chain. This sample was included in a study of blood T cell repertoires in COVID-19. Looking at the study overall: Both acute and convalescent COVID-19 samples were obtained from the United States, Italy and Spain.

TCRdb's copy holds only in-frame clones and misses some; the assay was immunoSEQ multiplex PCR. The table records about 100,000 clones, around 83% of them present only once. There are 13 residues in the CDR3. Germline trimming cut 6 bases from V and 6 bases from J; bases unmatched to any gene: 7. Germline V gives CDR1 SEHNR, CDR2 FQNEAQ (reference sequence). Sequenced: peripheral blood. The clonotype was recovered from a man between 65 and 79 years old with acute or convalescent COVID-19. This chain joins TRBV7-9 and TRBJ2-7; 8 bases agree with TRBD1. CDR3 region: CASSYIGQGEQYF. CDR3 DNA: TGTGCCAGCAGTTACATTGGACAGGGCGAGCAGTACTTC.